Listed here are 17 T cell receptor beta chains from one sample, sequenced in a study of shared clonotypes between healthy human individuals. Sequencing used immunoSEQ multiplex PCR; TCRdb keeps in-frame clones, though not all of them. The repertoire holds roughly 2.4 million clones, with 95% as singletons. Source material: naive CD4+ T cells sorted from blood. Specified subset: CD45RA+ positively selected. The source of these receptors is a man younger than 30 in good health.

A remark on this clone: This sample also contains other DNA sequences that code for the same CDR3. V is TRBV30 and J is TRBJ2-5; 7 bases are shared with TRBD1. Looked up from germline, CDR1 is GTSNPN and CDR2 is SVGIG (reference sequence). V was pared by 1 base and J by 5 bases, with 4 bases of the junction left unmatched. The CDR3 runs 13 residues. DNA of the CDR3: TGTGCCTGGAGTGGACAGGGAGCGGAGACCCAGTACTTC. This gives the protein CAWSGQGAETQYF.

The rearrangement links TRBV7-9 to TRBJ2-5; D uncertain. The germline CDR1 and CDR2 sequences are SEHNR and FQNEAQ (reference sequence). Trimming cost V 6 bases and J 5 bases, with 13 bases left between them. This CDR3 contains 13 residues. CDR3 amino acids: CASSLRNGETQYF. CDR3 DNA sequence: TGTGCCAGCAGTCTCAGGAATGGGGAGACCCAGTACTTC.

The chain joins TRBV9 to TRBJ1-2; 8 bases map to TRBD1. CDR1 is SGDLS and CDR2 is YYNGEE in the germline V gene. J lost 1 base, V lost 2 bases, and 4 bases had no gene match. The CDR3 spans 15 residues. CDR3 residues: CASSVATGVNYGYTF. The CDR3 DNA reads TGTGCCAGCAGCGTGGCGACAGGGGTTAACTATGGCTACACCTTC.

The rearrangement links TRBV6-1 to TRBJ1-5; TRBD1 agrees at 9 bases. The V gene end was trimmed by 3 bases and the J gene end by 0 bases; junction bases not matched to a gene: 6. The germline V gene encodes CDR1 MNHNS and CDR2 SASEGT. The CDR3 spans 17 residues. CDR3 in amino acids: CASSDPGQGYSNQPQHF. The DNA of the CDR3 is TGTGCCAGCAGTGACCCGGGACAGGGCTATAGCAATCAGCCCCAGCATTTT.

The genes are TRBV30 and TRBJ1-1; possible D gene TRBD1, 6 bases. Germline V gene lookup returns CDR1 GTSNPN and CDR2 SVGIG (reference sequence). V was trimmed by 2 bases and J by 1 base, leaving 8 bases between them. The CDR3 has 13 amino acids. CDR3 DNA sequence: TGTGCCTGGAGTTACAGGGCGAACACTGAAGCTTTCTTT. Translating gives CAWSYRANTEAFF.

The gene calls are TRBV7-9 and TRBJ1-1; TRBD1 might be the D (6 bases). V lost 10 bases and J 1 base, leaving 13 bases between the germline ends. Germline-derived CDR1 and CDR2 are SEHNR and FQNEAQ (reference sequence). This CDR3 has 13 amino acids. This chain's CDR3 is CATVAQGNTEAFF. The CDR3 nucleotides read TGTGCCACCGTCGCACAGGGGAACACTGAAGCTTTCTTT.

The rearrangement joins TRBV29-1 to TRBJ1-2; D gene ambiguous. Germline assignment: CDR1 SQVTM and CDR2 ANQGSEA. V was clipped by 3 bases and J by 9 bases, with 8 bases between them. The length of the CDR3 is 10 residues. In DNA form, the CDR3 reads TGCAGCGTTGACGTCGGCCGCTACACCTTC. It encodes CSVDVGRYTF.

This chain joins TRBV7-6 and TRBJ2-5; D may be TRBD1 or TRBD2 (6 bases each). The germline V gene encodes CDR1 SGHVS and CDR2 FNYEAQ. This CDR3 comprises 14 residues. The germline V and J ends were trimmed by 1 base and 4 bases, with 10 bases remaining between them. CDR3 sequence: CASSLEGGRETQYF. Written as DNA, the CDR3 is TGTGCCAGCAGCTTAGAAGGGGGGAGAGAGACCCAGTACTTC. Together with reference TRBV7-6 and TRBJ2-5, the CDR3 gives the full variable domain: GAGVSQSPRYKVTKRGQDVALRCDPISGHVSLYWYRQALGQGPEFLTYFNYEAQQDKSGLPNDRFSAERPEGSISTLTIQRTEQRDSAMYRCASSLEGGRETQYFGPGTRLLVL.

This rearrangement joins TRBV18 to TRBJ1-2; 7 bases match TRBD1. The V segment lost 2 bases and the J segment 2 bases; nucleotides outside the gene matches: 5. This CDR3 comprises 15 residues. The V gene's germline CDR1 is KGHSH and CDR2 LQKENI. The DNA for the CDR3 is TGTGCCAGCTCACCAGCTTTACAGGGGAACTATGGCTACACCTTC. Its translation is CASSPALQGNYGYTF.

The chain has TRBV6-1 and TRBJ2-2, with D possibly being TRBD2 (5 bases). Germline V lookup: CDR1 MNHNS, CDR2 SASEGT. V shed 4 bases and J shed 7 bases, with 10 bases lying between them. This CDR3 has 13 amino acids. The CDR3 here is CASSGTRVGELFF. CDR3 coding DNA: TGTGCCAGCAGTGGGACTCGGGTCGGGGAGCTGTTTTTT.

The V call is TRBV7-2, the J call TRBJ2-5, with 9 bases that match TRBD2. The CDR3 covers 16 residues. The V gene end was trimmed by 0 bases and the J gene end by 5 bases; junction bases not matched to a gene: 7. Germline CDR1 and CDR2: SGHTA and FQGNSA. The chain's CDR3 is CASSLAGLALRETQYF. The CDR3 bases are TGTGCCAGCAGCTTAGCGGGACTAGCTTTGCGGGAGACCCAGTACTTC.

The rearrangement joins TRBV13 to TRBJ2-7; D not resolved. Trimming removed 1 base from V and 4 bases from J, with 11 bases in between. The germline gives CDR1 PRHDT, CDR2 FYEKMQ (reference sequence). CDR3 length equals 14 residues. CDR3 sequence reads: CASSLVGSQYEQYF. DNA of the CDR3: TGTGCCAGCAGCTTAGTCGGCAGCCAATACGAGCAGTACTTC.

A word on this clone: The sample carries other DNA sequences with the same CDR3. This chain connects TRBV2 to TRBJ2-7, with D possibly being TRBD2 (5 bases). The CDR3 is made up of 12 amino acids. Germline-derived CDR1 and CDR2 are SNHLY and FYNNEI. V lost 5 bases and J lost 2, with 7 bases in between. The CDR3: CASSREAYEQYF. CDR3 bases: TGTGCCAGCAGTCGGGAAGCCTACGAGCAGTACTTC.

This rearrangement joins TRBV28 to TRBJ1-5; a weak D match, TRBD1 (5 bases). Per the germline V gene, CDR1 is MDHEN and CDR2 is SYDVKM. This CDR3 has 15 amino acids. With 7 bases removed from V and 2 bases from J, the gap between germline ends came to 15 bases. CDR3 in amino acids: CASITGALGNQPQHF. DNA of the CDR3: TGTGCCAGCATTACCGGGGCCCTCGGCAATCAGCCCCAGCATTTT.

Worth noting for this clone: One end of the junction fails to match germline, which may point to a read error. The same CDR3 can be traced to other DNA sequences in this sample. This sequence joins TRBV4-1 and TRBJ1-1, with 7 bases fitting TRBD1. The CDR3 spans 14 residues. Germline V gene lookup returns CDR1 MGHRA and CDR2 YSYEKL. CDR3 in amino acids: CASSQGTANTEAFF. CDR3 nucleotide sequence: TGCGCCAGCAGTCAAGGGACAGCGAACACTGAAGCTTTCTTT.

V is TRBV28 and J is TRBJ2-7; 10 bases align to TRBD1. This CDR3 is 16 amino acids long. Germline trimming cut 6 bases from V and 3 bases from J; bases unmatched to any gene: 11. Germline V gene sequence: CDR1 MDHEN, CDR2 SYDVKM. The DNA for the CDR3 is TGTGCCAGCAGCCCGATCGATAGGACAGGGGGCTACGAGCAGTACTTC. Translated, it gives CASSPIDRTGGYEQYF.

Written as DNA, the CDR3 is TGTGCCTGGAGTCTAGAAGGGAAGACCGGGGAGCTGTTTTTT. This codes for CAWSLEGKTGELFF. This rearrangement joins TRBV30 to TRBJ2-2; D not resolved. CDR3 length: 14 residues. Germline CDR1 and CDR2: GTSNPN and SVGIG (reference sequence). Between the trimmed V and J ends, which lost 2 bases and 5 bases, there was a span of 12 bases.